Detailed here is one T cell receptor (beta chain). This specimen comes from a study of blood T cell repertoires in COVID-19. Study summary: Whether acute or convalescent, the COVID-19 samples came from the United States, Italy and Spain. T cells, B-cell-depleted T cells, or PBMCs supplied cDNA or gDNA.

Participant ages covered about 18 to 100 years across 24 US areas. Participants' reported clinical history set cohort assignment. TCRdb's copy holds only in-frame clones and misses some; the assay was immunoSEQ multiplex PCR. The sample yields about 260,000 clones, around 90% seen once. This TCR was sampled from a man aged 45-60 years who had been exposed to COVID-19. Sample: PBMCs or T cells enriched from blood (not recorded which).

DNA of the CDR3: TGTGCCAGCAGGGTTGACGGGGGGGCCGCCGAGCAGTACTTC. Translation: CASRVDGGAAEQYF. The chain carries TRBV27 and TRBJ2-7, with TRBD2 identical over 8 bases. CDR3 length equals 14 residues. Per the germline V gene, CDR1 is MNHEY and CDR2 is SMNVEV (reference sequence). Trimming took 6 bases from V and 6 from J; bases not matched to a gene: 10.